Shown below are 19 T cell receptor beta chains from a single sample sequenced in a study of glioma-infiltrating T cells after dendritic cell vaccination. Clones were sequenced by immunoSEQ multiplex PCR, and TCRdb holds only the in-frame ones, with some missing. The sample lists about 110,000 clones; 90% were seen once. Noted time point: after dendritic cell vaccination, including at tumor progression/relapse. Sample: blood, taken after dendritic cell vaccination. The origin of the receptors is a human donor with glioblastoma.

The V call is TRBV2, the J call TRBJ1-1; D not certain. V was clipped by 6 bases and J by 0 bases, with 8 bases between them. Germline loops: CDR1 SNHLY, CDR2 FYNNEI. CDR3 length equals 13 residues. For the CDR3, the DNA is TGTGCCAGCAGCGAGACACTGAACACTGAAGCTTTCTTT. Translating it yields CASSETLNTEAFF.

The V gene is TRBV29-1, the J gene TRBJ1-5; D is ambiguous. CDR1 and CDR2 (germline): SQVTM, ANQGSEA. Deletions cut 7 bases from V and 3 bases from J, with 10 bases between. The CDR3 length is 12 residues. CDR3 protein: CSAGGHNQPQHF. CDR3 bases: TGCAGCGCGGGAGGGCACAATCAGCCCCAGCATTTT.

V gene TRBV2 combines with J gene TRBJ1-4; D is perhaps TRBD1 (5 bases). Germline V gives CDR1 SNHLY, CDR2 FYNNEI. The CDR3 has 15 amino acids. Trimming removed 4 bases at V and 0 bases at J, with 9 bases between. The CDR3 DNA sequence: TGTGCCAGCAGTGGGGGGGTTGCAACTAATGAAAAACTGTTTTTT. Amino acid sequence: CASSGGVATNEKLFF.

This clone was observed a few times. The CDR3 sequence is CASSVTGVDGGEQYF. The CDR3 DNA sequence: TGTGCCAGCAGCGTGACAGGGGTTGACGGGGGCGAGCAGTACTTC. The chain recombines TRBV9 with TRBJ2-7, with 8 bases matching TRBD1. Trimming took 2 bases from V and 6 from J; bases not matched to a gene: 10. Germline values: CDR1 SGDLS, CDR2 YYNGEE. The length of the CDR3 is 15 residues.

This clone was counted a single time. The chain couples TRBV11-2 to TRBJ2-1, with 16 bases identical to TRBD2. V trimming: 1 base; J trimming: 8 bases; junction bases outside the gene matches: 8. This CDR3 spans 18 amino acids. Germline CDR1 is SGHAT and CDR2 is FQNNGV. CDR3 sequence: CASSLAPGLAGGGDEQFF. The CDR3 DNA reads as TGTGCCAGCAGCTTAGCCCCGGGACTAGCGGGAGGGGGGGATGAGCAGTTCTTC.

This clone was picked up one time. V is TRBV5-8 and J is TRBJ1-2, with 9 bases matching TRBD1. Losses at the gene ends were 6 bases for V and 7 bases for J; bases not matched to a gene: 10. This CDR3 is built from 14 residues. Germline V gene sequence: CDR1 SGHTS, CDR2 YDEGEE. As DNA, the CDR3 is TGTGCCAGCATCATTACAGGGGGCGCGAGTGGCTACACCTTC. Protein sequence: CASIITGGASGYTF.

The V call is TRBV5-1, the J call TRBJ1-1, with D possibly matching TRBD1 (5 bases). Germline assignment: CDR1 SGHRS and CDR2 YFSETQ. The CDR3 runs 15 residues. Trimming shortened V by 4 bases and J by 4 bases, and 17 bases separated the two germline ends. The CDR3 loop is CASSKPGPGGTEAFF. Here the CDR3 DNA reads TGCGCCAGCAGCAAACCGGGACCGGGAGGCACTGAAGCTTTCTTT.

The V call is TRBV5-1, the J call TRBJ1-1, with D tentatively TRBD1 (5 bases). Germline CDR1 SGHRS, CDR2 YFSETQ. The CDR3 is 13 residues long. V dropped 2 bases and J dropped 1 base, with 6 bases sitting between them. The CDR3 DNA sequence: TGCGCCAGCAGCTTTACAGGGAACACTGAAGCTTTCTTT. Residues: CASSFTGNTEAFF.

The chain uses TRBV4-1 and TRBJ2-1; the D gene is possibly TRBD1 (5 bases). The CDR3 sequence is 15 residues long. Per germline, CDR1 MGHRA and CDR2 YSYEKL. The ends were cut back, 3 bases at V and 0 bases at J, with 9 bases in the middle. The CDR3 bases are TGCGCCAGCAGCCACAACACAGGCTCCTACAATGAGCAGTTCTTC. This gives the protein CASSHNTGSYNEQFF.

This chain uses TRBV6-1 with TRBJ2-7, with TRBD1 identical over 8 bases. The CDR3 is 14 residues long. V gave up 2 bases and J gave up 6 bases; unmatched junction bases: 6. The germline V gene has CDR1 MNHNS and CDR2 SASEGT. The CDR3 DNA sequence: TGTGCCAGCAGTGAACAGGGGGCTCGAGGCGAGCAGTACTTC. Protein product: CASSEQGARGEQYF.

The chain joins TRBV9 to TRBJ1-2, with 12 bases aligning to TRBD1. The CDR3 consists of 16 residues. The V gene end was trimmed by 0 bases and the J gene end by 7 bases; junction bases not matched to a gene: 7. CDR1 and CDR2 (germline): SGDLS, YYNGEE. CDR3 nucleotide sequence: TGTGCCAGCAGCGTAGATGGGACAGGGGGCGCGGGTGGCTACACCTTC. Translated, it gives CASSVDGTGGAGGYTF.

The chain carries TRBV15 and TRBJ1-3; D is unclear. Germline V CDR1 and CDR2: LNHNV, YYDKDF (reference sequence). V gave up 0 bases and J gave up 0 bases, with 9 bases separating them. The CDR3 extends over 16 amino acids. The CDR3 here is CATSRDQTLSGNTIYF. CDR3 bases: TGTGCCACCAGCAGAGATCAGACACTCTCTGGAAACACCATATATTTT.

V is TRBV4-1 and J is TRBJ1-2, with TRBD1 as a possible D gene (6 bases). The germline V gene encodes CDR1 MGHRA and CDR2 YSYEKL. V lost 0 bases, J lost 5 bases, and 10 bases lay in between. This CDR3 contains 14 residues. The CDR3 protein is CASSQERQGYGYTF. The CDR3 coding sequence is TGCGCCAGCAGCCAAGAGAGGCAGGGGTATGGCTACACCTTC.

The chain employs TRBV6-4 and TRBJ2-3; 7 nucleotides line up with TRBD1. The V and J ends lost 4 bases and 1 base, in that order; junction bases with no gene match: 5. The CDR3 has 15 amino acids. Germline-derived CDR1 and CDR2 are MRHNA and SNTAGT. The CDR3 DNA is TGTGCCAGCAGTGGAACCGGGACAGGCACAGATACGCAGTATTTT. This translates into CASSGTGTGTDTQYF.

This clone was recorded a few times. The chain recombines TRBV11-2 with TRBJ2-1, with 11 bases aligning to TRBD2. The CDR3 is 18 residues long. CDR1 is SGHAT and CDR2 is FQNNGV in the germline V gene. V lost 5 bases and J lost 5; bases outside the gene matches: 14. The CDR3 is CASSTRGLAELKDNEQFF. The CDR3 coding sequence is TGTGCCAGCAGCACCCGGGGACTAGCGGAACTAAAGGACAATGAGCAGTTCTTC.

V usage is TRBV6-5 and J usage is TRBJ1-2; possibly TRBD1 for D (5 bases). V lost 6 bases, J lost 5 bases, and 13 bases lay in between. Per germline, CDR1 MNHEY and CDR2 SVGAGI. The CDR3 runs to 13 residues. The CDR3 DNA reads as TGTGCCAGCAGACCTACTGGGGGGTATGGCTACACCTTC. Translated: CASRPTGGYGYTF.

The V gene is TRBV15, the J gene TRBJ1-3; 9 bases are a match to TRBD1. This CDR3 has 15 residues. Germline CDR1 LNHNV, CDR2 YYDKDF (reference sequence). V shed 3 bases and J 6 bases; nucleotides not matched to a gene: 6. The CDR3 region has the DNA TGTGCCACCAGCAGGGGGACAGGGTATGAAAACACCATATATTTT. Residues: CATSRGTGYENTIYF.

The chain joins TRBV30 to TRBJ2-3; possible D gene TRBD1, 6 bases. CDR3 length: 14 amino acids. CDR1 and CDR2 (germline): GTSNPN, SVGIG (reference sequence). Trimming left V 0 bases short and J 7 bases short, with 14 bases between. The CDR3 coding sequence is TGTGCCTGGAGTGTAACGGACAGAGCGAATACGCAGTATTTT. Protein product: CAWSVTDRANTQYF.

V is TRBV4-2 and J is TRBJ2-1; TRBD2 aligns across 11 bases. The germline gives CDR1 LGHNA, CDR2 YNFKEQ. The length of the CDR3 is 17 residues. The V segment lost 2 bases and the J segment 7 bases; nucleotides outside the gene matches: 10. In nucleotides, the CDR3 is TGTGCCAGCAGCCAAAATGCCCTAGCGGGGGGAGAGAATGAGCAGTTCTTC. This codes for CASSQNALAGGENEQFF.